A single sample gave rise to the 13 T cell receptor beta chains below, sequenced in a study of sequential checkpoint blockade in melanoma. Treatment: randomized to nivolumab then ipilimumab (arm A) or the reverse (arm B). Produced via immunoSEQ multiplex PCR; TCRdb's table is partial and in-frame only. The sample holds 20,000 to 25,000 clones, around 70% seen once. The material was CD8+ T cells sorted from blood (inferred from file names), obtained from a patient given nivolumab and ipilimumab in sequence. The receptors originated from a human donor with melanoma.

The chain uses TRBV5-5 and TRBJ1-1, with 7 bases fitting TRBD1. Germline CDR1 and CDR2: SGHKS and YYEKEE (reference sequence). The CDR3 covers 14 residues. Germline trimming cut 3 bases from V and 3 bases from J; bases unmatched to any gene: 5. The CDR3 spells CASSSFQGDTEAFF. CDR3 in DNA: TGTGCCAGCAGCTCCTTCCAGGGGGACACTGAAGCTTTCTTT. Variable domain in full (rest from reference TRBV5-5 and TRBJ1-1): DAGVTQSPTHLIKTRGQQVTLRCSPISGHKSVSWYQQVLGQGPQFIFQYYEKEERGRGNFPDRFSARQFPNYSSELNVNALLLGDSALYLCASSSFQGDTEAFFGQGTRLTVV.

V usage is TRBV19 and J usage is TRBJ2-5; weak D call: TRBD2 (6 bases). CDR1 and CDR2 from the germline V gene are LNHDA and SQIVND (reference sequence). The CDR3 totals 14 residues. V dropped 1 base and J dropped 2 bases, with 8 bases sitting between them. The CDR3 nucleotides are TGTGCCAGTAGTATAGTTGGGGGGCAAGAGACCCAGTACTTC. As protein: CASSIVGGQETQYF.

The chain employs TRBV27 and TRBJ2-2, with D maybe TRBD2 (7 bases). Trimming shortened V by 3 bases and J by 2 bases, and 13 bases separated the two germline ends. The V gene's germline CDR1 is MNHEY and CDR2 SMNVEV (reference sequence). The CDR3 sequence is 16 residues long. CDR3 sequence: CASSLGGGGNTGELFF. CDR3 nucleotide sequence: TGTGCCAGCAGTTTGGGGGGGGGCGGTAACACCGGGGAGCTGTTTTTT.

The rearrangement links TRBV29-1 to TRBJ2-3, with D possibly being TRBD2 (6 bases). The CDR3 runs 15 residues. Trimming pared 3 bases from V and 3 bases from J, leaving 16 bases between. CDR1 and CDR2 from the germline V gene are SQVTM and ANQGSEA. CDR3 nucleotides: TGCAGCGTTGATGGGGATGCGGGGCGAACAGATACGCAGTATTTT. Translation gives CSVDGDAGRTDTQYF.

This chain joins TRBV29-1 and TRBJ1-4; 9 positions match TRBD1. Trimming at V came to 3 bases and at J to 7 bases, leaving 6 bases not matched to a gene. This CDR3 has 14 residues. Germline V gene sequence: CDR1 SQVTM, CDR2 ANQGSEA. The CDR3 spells CSVDLGQGGEKLFF. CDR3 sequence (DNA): TGCAGCGTTGACTTGGGACAGGGTGGTGAAAAACTGTTTTTT.

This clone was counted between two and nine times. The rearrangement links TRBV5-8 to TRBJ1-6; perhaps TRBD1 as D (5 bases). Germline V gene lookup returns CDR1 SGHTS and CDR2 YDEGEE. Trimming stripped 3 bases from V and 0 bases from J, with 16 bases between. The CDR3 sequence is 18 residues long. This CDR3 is CASSSSKGLNSYNSPLHF. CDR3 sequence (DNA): TGTGCCAGCAGCTCGTCGAAGGGACTGAACTCCTATAATTCACCCCTCCACTTT.

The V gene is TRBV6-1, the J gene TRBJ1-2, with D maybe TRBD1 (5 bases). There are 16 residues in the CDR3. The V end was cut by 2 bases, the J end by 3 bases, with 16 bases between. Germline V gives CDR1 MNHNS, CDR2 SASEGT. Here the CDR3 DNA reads TGTGCCAGCAGTGAAAGGCCCTTCAGGGTTGACTATGGCTACACCTTC. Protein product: CASSERPFRVDYGYTF.

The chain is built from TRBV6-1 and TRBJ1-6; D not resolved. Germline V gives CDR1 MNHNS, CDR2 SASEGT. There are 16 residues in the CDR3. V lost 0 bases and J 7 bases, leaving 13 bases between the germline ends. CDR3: CASSEAEQRGNSPLHF. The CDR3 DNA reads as TGTGCCAGCAGTGAAGCAGAACAGAGAGGGAATTCACCCCTCCACTTT.

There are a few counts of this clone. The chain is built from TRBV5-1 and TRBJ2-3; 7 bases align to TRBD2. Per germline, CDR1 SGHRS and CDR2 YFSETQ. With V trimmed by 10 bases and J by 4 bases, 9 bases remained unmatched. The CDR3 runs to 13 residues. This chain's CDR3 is CASSTGGADTQYF. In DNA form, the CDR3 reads TGCGCCTCTTCAACTGGGGGGGCAGATACGCAGTATTTT.

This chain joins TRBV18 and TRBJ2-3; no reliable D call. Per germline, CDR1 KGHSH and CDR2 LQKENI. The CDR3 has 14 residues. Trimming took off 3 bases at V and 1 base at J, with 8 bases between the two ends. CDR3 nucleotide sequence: TGTGCCAGCTCACCGCGAATGGGCACAGATACGCAGTATTTT. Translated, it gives CASSPRMGTDTQYF.

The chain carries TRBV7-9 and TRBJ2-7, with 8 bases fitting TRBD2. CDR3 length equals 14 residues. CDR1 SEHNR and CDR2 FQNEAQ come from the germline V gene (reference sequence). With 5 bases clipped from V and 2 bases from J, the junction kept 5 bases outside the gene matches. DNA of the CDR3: TGTGCCAGCAGCCGTACTAGCGGAACCTACGAGCAGTACTTC. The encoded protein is CASSRTSGTYEQYF.

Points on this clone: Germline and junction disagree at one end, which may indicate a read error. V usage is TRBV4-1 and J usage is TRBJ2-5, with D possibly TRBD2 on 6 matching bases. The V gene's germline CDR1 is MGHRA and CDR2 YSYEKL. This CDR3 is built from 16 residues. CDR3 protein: CASSQDPASVREAQYF. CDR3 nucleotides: TGCGCCAGCAGCCAAGATCCGGCTAGCGTGAGAGAGGCCCAGTACTTC.

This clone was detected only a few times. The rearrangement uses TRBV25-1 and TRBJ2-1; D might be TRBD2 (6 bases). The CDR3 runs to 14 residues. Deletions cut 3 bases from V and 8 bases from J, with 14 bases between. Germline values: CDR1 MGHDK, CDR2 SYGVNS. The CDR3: CASSEGLLWDEQFF. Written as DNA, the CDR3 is TGTGCCAGCAGTGAGGGACTTCTGTGGGATGAGCAGTTCTTC.